The rows below give T cell receptor beta chains drawn from one sample of a study of long-term antiretroviral therapy in people with HIV. Here immunoSEQ multiplex PCR was the method, and the copy in TCRdb shows in-frame clones only, minus some. The sample comprises 15,000 or so clones, 70% to 80% of which are singletons, and less than 10% rests with the top ten. The material was unsorted PBMCs, obtained at the start of antiretroviral therapy. All receptors derive from a man aged 25 to 40 with HIV. The CDR3 runs from the conserved cysteine through the conserved F or W. Each record gives: J gene, V gene, clone size, D gene, CDR3 DNA, CDR3 protein. A D gene is named only where the DNA matches it firmly. Only part of the rows carry a size: once, few, many, or a class if the clone is expanded.

TRBJ2-7 | TRBV18 | - | - | TGTGCCAGCTCACGGGAGGCAGACCCCTACGAGCAGTACTTC | CASSREADPYEQYF
TRBJ2-3 | TRBV5-1 | - | - | TGCGCCAGCAGCTCAGACTACCTTAGCACAGATACGCAGTATTTT | CASSSDYLSTDTQYF
TRBJ2-1 | TRBV5-1 | - | TRBD1 | TGCGCCAGCAGCTTGGGACAGGGGAAGTACAATGAGCAGTTCTTC | CASSLGQGKYNEQFF
TRBJ2-6 | TRBV4-1 | - | - | TGCGCCAGCAGCCAAGATTTGTCCTCTGGGGCCAACGTCCTGACTTTC | CASSQDLSSGANVLTF
TRBJ2-3 | TRBV18 | once | - | TGTGCCAGCTCTCCCGACGAGGGGGTGTTCACAGATACGCAGTATTTT | CASSPDEGVFTDTQYF
TRBJ2-5 | TRBV7-8 | - | TRBD2 | TGTGCCAGCAGCTTTGATTACCTTAGACCGGGACTAGGAGAGACCCAGTACTTC | CASSFDYLRPGLGETQYF
TRBJ2-7 | TRBV7-2 | - | TRBD2 | TGTGCCAGCAGCTTAGCGCAGAGCGGGAGCTACGAGCAGTACTTC | CASSLAQSGSYEQYF
TRBJ1-3 | TRBV25-1 | once | TRBD1 | TGTGCCAGCAGTGAATTAGACAGGGGGCTTGGAAACACCATATATTTT | CASSELDRGLGNTIYF
TRBJ2-5 | TRBV19 | - | TRBD2 | TGTGCCAGTAGTACACCCCCCAAACTAGCGGGAGTAAGGGAGACCCAGTACTTC | CASSTPPKLAGVRETQYF
TRBJ2-1 | TRBV6-5 | - | TRBD2 | TGTGCCAGCAGTTACGGGACTAGTCGCTACGATGAGCAGTTCTTC | CASSYGTSRYDEQFF
TRBJ1-1 | TRBV19 | - | TRBD1 | TGTGCCAGTAGTCCCCCGACAGGGGAGACTGAAGCTTTCTTT | CASSPPTGETEAFF
TRBJ2-5 | TRBV27 | - | TRBD2 | TGTGCCAGCAGAAAGGGCGGGAGGGGACAAGAGACCCAGTACTTC | CASRKGGRGQETQYF
TRBJ2-7 | TRBV6-1 | - | - | TGTGCCAGCAGTGAAGAGGCAGGGAGGCTCTCCTACGAGCAGTACTTC | CASSEEAGRLSYEQYF
TRBJ1-1 | TRBV7-8 | - | - | TGTGCCAGCAGCTTGGGGGTAACTGACACTGAAGCTTTCTTT | CASSLGVTDTEAFF
TRBJ2-7 | TRBV4-2 | - | - | TGTGCCAGCAGCCAAGTCCTATCAGGCGCCTACGAGCAGTACTTC | CASSQVLSGAYEQYF
TRBJ1-4 | TRBV7-2 | once | TRBD1 | TGTGCCAGCAGCTCTTCGGGGACAGGGTATGAAAAACTGTTTTTT | CASSSSGTGYEKLFF
TRBJ2-5 | TRBV11-2 | once | TRBD1 | TGTGCCAGCAGCTTAGGCATCCGGACAGGGGAAGGGGAGACCCAGTACTTC | CASSLGIRTGEGETQYF
TRBJ2-7 | TRBV28 | - | - | TGTGCCAGCAGCCGACGTTACGAGCAGTACTTC | CASSRRYEQYF
TRBJ1-4 | TRBV7-9 | - | - | TGTGCCAGCAGCGATTCAGGTGAAAAACTGTTTTTT | CASSDSGEKLFF
TRBJ2-5 | TRBV7-9 | - | - | TGTGCCAGCAGCTTAGCGCAGAACCAAGAGACCCAGTACTTC | CASSLAQNQETQYF